One and the same sample provided the 18 T cell receptor beta chains below, sequenced in a study of blood T cell repertoires in COVID-19 (dated by TCRdb to 2020 to 2021). Libraries were made using the immunoSEQ multiplex PCR assay. The table was pulled from immuneACCESS by TCRdb, which kept in-frame rearrangements only. Such tables lose some clones; where checked, under half of the loss comes from unresolved V genes, and the rest has no known cause. This sample has 150,000 or so clones in its table, and 85% to 90% of those were observed once. The ten largest clones represent 13% of the sample. Sequences were obtained from peripheral blood. The receptors shown here come from a man younger than 30 with COVID-19, enrolled during active disease.

The chain combines TRBV6-5 with TRBJ2-1; the D gene is possibly TRBD2 (5 bases). The length of the CDR3 is 12 residues. The V gene's germline CDR1 is MNHEY and CDR2 SVGAGI. The V gene lost 6 bases and the J gene lost 10 bases, with 13 bases spanning the gap. The CDR3 DNA sequence: TGTGCCAGCAGCTCGGCGCCGGGGGAGCAGTTCTTC. This encodes CASSSAPGEQFF.

The chain has TRBV25-1 and TRBJ2-7; D possibly corresponds to TRBD1 (6 bases). Germline V CDR1 and CDR2: MGHDK, SYGVNS. The CDR3 is made up of 12 amino acids. V lost 3 bases and J 4 bases, leaving 7 bases between the germline ends. In DNA form, the CDR3 reads TGTGCCAGCAGTGAGACAGGATACGAGCAGTACTTC. Its protein is CASSETGYEQYF.

This clone came up a few times. The chain joins TRBV9 to TRBJ1-3; D unresolved. This CDR3 region has 13 residues. The V and J ends lost 2 bases and 0 bases respectively, with 3 bases between them. Germline-derived CDR1 and CDR2 are SGDLS and YYNGEE. The CDR3 sequence: CASSVNSGNTIYF. CDR3 bases: TGTGCCAGCAGCGTTAACTCTGGAAACACCATATATTTT.

The chain combines TRBV28 with TRBJ1-2, with D possibly TRBD1 on 6 matching bases. CDR3 size: 13 residues. V dropped 6 bases and J dropped 0 bases, with 8 bases sitting between them. CDR1 and CDR2 from the germline V gene are MDHEN and SYDVKM. CDR3 loop: CASRNRANYGYTF. For the CDR3, the DNA is TGTGCCAGCAGGAACAGGGCTAACTATGGCTACACCTTC.

Regarding this clone: The same CDR3 is also encoded by other DNA sequences in this sample. The chain couples TRBV11-2 to TRBJ2-7, with 15 bases aligning to TRBD2. CDR1 is SGHAT and CDR2 is FQNNGV in the germline V gene. J was trimmed by 4 bases and V by 4 bases; bases with no gene match: 2. The length of the CDR3 is 15 residues. In DNA form, the CDR3 reads TGTGCCAGCAGCTCCGGACTAGCGGGAGGGTACGAGCAGTACTTC. Encoded protein: CASSSGLAGGYEQYF. The full variable domain, rest sourced from reference TRBV11-2 and TRBJ2-7, is EAGVAQSPRYKIIEKRQSVAFWCNPISGHATLYWYQQILGQGPKLLIQFQNNGVVDDSQLPKDRFSAERLKGVDSTLKIQPAKLEDSAVYLCASSSGLAGGYEQYFGPGTRLTVT.

V usage is TRBV7-9 and J usage is TRBJ1-2; D is undetermined. Trimming removed 2 bases at V and 6 bases at J, with 19 bases between. Germline values: CDR1 SEHNR, CDR2 FQNEAQ (reference sequence). The CDR3 covers 16 residues. CDR3 sequence: CASSLPRAEVRHGYTF. CDR3 coding DNA: TGTGCCAGCAGCTTACCTCGGGCGGAGGTGCGGCATGGCTACACCTTC.

V is TRBV5-4 and J is TRBJ2-1; D not resolved. The CDR3 has 13 amino acids. Germline assignment: CDR1 SGHNT and CDR2 YYREEE (reference sequence). The germline V and J ends were trimmed by 0 bases and 5 bases, with 6 bases remaining between them. The CDR3 DNA reads as TGTGCCAGCAGCTTGGATCAGAACAATGAGCAGTTCTTC. The encoded protein is CASSLDQNNEQFF.

This sequence joins TRBV5-4 and TRBJ2-3; D might be TRBD2 (5 bases). Trimming left V 1 base short and J 4 bases short, with 7 bases between. The germline CDR1 and CDR2 sequences are SGHNT and YYREEE (reference sequence). The CDR3 loop spans 13 amino acids. The CDR3 nucleotides are TGTGCCAGCAGCTTGACCGGGGCAGATACGCAGTATTTT. It translates to CASSLTGADTQYF.

This clone was seen just once. V usage is TRBV24-1 and J usage is TRBJ2-1; D may be TRBD2 (6 bases). Germline V gene data show CDR1 as KGHDR and CDR2 as SFDVKD. The CDR3 length is 16 residues. V lost 1 base to trimming and J lost 1 base, with 10 bases between them. The CDR3 protein is CATSDFIRGSYNEQFF. The CDR3 nucleotides are TGTGCCACCAGTGATTTCATTCGGGGGTCCTACAATGAGCAGTTCTTC.

The V gene is TRBV5-6, the J gene TRBJ2-1; D perhaps matches TRBD2 (5 bases). Trimming removed 4 bases at V and 2 bases at J, with 7 bases between. The germline CDR1 and CDR2 sequences are SGHDT and YYEEEE. The CDR3 consists of 13 residues. CDR3 coding DNA: TGTGCCAGCAGCATCGGGACCTACAATGAGCAGTTCTTC. Its translation: CASSIGTYNEQFF.

J is TRBJ2-2 and V is TRBV19; D is perhaps TRBD2 (6 bases). V was trimmed by 7 bases and J by 1 base, leaving 10 bases between them. CDR3 length equals 14 residues. CDR1 LNHDA and CDR2 SQIVND come from the germline V gene (reference sequence). CDR3 sequence reads: CASKMGLNTGELFF. CDR3 coding DNA: TGTGCCAGTAAAATGGGACTGAACACCGGGGAGCTGTTTTTT.

The chain couples TRBV3-1 (or the pseudogene TRBV3-2) to TRBJ1-6; D is undetermined. Per germline, CDR1 LGHDT and CDR2 YNNKEL (reference sequence). The V end lost 0 bases, the J end lost 7 bases, and 10 bases lay between the germline ends. The CDR3 is 15 residues long. The CDR3 nucleotides are TGTGCCAGCAGCCAAGATCGGTCGGGGAATTCACCCCTCCACTTT. Protein sequence: CASSQDRSGNSPLHF.

This chain uses TRBV7-9 with TRBJ1-1; the match to TRBD1 covers 8 bases. Germline V gene sequence: CDR1 SEHNR, CDR2 FQNEAQ (reference sequence). With V trimmed by 5 bases and J by 4 bases, 3 bases remained unmatched. The CDR3 spans 13 residues. The CDR3: CASSGQGSTEAFF. DNA of the CDR3: TGTGCCAGCAGCGGACAGGGATCCACTGAAGCTTTCTTT.

The chain has TRBV27 and TRBJ2-7; tentative D call: TRBD2 (7 bases). Germline V lookup: CDR1 MNHEY, CDR2 SMNVEV (reference sequence). Trimming cost V 6 bases and J 3 bases, with 12 bases left between them. This CDR3 comprises 13 residues. DNA for the CDR3: TGTGCCAGCAGCAGGGGAGGGATCTACGAGCAGTACTTC. As protein: CASSRGGIYEQYF.

Here the CDR3 DNA reads TGTGCCATCAGTGAGTTGGGCCGGGTGGGGGCTGAGACTGAAGCTTTCTTT. This translates into CAISELGRVGAETEAFF. This chain joins TRBV10-3 and TRBJ1-1; possibly TRBD1 for D (6 bases). Germline CDR1 and CDR2: ENHRY and SYGVKD. Trimming pared 1 base from V and 5 bases from J, leaving 20 bases between. The CDR3 consists of 17 residues.

V usage is TRBV6-2 or TRBV6-3 and J usage is TRBJ1-5, with 11 bases aligning to TRBD1. The CDR3 is 16 amino acids. Losses at the gene ends were 5 bases for V and 3 bases for J; bases not matched to a gene: 6. Germline V gene sequence: CDR1 MNHEY, CDR2 SVGEGT. The CDR3 here is CASSRDRGKINQPQHF. The CDR3 nucleotides are TGTGCCAGCAGTCGGGACAGGGGGAAAATCAATCAGCCCCAGCATTTT.

The chain couples TRBV18 to TRBJ1-1; 10 bases line up with TRBD1. V lost 3 bases and J lost 4; bases outside the gene matches: 14. Looked up from germline, CDR1 is KGHSH and CDR2 is LQKENI. CDR3 length equals 18 residues. The CDR3: CASSPRRQGAGELTEAFF. CDR3 nucleotides: TGTGCCAGCTCACCCCGTAGACAGGGGGCGGGTGAACTCACTGAAGCTTTCTTT.

The chain carries TRBV11-3 and TRBJ2-3; a possible D gene is TRBD1 (5 bases). V was clipped by 3 bases and J by 3 bases, with 16 bases between them. The CDR3 is 16 amino acids. Germline CDR1 SGHNT, CDR2 YENEEA. As DNA, the CDR3 is TGTGCCAGCAGCTTGAGTACAGGTTATAGGACAGATACGCAGTATTTT. Amino acid sequence: CASSLSTGYRTDTQYF.